The present T cell receptor beta chain was sequenced within a study of early T cells in non-severe SARS-CoV-2 infection. About the study: Sequenced material consisted of bulk RNA (from unsorted whole blood), and chains were unpaired.

cDNA molecules, individually, were tagged with unique molecular identifiers. TCRdb processed the 5' RACE reads anew with MiXCR; each CDR3 protein has one entry. The sample yields 20,000 to 30,000 distinct CDR3 sequences, about 4% seen once. Ten or more counts support this clonotype. After removal of 1 base from V and 8 bases from J, the junction contained 2 bases not matched to a gene. The CDR3 extends over 14 amino acids. Per germline, CDR1 PRHDT and CDR2 FYEKMQ (reference sequence). The source is an adult who was a healthcare worker with PCR-confirmed SARS-CoV-2 infection or an uninfected control (not recorded which). Sequenced input: whole blood. The chain employs TRBV13 and TRBJ2-1, with TRBD2 matching 10 bases. The CDR3 is CASSLASGSDEQFF. The CDR3 DNA sequence: TGTGCCAGCAGCTTAGCTAGCGGGAGTGATGAGCAGTTCTTC.